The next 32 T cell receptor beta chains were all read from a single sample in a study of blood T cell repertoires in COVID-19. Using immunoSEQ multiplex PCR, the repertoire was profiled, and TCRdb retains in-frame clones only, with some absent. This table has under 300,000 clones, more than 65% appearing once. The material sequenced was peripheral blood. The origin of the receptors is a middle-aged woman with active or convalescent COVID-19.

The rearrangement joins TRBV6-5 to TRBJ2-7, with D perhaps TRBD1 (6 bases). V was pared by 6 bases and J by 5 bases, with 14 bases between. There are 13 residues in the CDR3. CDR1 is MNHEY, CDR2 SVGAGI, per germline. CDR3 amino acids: CASRINQGNEQYF. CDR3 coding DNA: TGTGCCAGCAGGATAAATCAGGGGAACGAGCAGTACTTC.

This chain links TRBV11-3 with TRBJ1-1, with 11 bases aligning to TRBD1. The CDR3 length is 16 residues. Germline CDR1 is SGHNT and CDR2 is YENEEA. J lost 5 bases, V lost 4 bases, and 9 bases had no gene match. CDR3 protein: CASSSRTGGRVTEAFF. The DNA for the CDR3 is TGTGCCAGCAGCTCGCGGACAGGGGGCAGGGTGACTGAAGCTTTCTTT.

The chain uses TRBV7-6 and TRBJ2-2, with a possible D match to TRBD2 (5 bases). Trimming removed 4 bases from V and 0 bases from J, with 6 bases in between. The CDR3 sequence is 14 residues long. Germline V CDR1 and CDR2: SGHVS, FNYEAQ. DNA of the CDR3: TGTGCCAGCAGCTCCGGGGCGAACACCGGGGAGCTGTTTTTT. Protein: CASSSGANTGELFF.

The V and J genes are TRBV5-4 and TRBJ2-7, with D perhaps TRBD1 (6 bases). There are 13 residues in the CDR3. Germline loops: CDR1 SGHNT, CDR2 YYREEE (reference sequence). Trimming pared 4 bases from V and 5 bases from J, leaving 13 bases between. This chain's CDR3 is CASSPIGQNEQYV. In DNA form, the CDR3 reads TGTGCCAGCAGCCCTATAGGACAGAACGAGCAGTACGTC.

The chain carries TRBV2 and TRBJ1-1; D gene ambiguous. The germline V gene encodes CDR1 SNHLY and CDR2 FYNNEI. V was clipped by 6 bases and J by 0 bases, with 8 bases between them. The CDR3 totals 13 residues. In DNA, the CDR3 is TGTGCCAGCAGGGGTCAGGTGAACACTGAAGCTTTCTTT. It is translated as CASRGQVNTEAFF.

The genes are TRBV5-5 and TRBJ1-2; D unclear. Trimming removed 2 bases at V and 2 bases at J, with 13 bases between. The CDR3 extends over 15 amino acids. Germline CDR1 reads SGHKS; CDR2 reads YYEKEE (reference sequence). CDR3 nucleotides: TGTGCCAGCAGCTTAAAAATGCAGGTCAACTATGGCTACACCTTC. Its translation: CASSLKMQVNYGYTF.

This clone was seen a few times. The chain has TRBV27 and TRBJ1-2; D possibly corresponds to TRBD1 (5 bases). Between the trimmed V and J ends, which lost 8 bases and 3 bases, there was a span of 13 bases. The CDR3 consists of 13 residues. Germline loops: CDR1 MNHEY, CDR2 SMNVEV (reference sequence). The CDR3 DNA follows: TGTGCCAGCCGGAGGCCGGGGGACTATGGCTACACCTTC. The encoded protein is CASRRPGDYGYTF.

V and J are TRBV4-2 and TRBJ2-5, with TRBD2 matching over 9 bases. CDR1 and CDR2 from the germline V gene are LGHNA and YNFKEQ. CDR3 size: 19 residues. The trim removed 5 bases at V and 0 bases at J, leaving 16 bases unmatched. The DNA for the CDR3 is TGTGCCAGCAGCTCTGGAGGCGGGGGGGCGAAAGGGTACCAAGAGACCCAGTACTTC. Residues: CASSSGGGGAKGYQETQYF.

The CDR3 bases are TGTGCCAGCCTGAGTTGGAATGAAAAACTGTTTTTT. The encoded protein is CASLSWNEKLFF. This chain joins TRBV27 and TRBJ1-4, with no clear D. This CDR3 comprises 12 residues. Looked up from germline, CDR1 is MNHEY and CDR2 is SMNVEV (reference sequence). V lost 8 bases and J lost 5, with 9 bases in between.

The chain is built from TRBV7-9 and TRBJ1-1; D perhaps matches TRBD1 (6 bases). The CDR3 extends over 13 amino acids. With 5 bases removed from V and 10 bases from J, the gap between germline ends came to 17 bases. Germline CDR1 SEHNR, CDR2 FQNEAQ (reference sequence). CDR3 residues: CASSPSGGRGAFF. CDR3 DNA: TGTGCCAGCAGCCCCTCGGGGGGGCGCGGAGCTTTCTTT.

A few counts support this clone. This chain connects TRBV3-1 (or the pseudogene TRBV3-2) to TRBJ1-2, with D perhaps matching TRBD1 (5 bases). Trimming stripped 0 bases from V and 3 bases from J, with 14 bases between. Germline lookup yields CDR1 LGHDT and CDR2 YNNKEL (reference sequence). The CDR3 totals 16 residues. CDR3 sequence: CASSQDETGGYYGYTF. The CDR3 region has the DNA TGTGCCAGCAGCCAAGATGAAACGGGGGGGTACTATGGCTACACCTTC.

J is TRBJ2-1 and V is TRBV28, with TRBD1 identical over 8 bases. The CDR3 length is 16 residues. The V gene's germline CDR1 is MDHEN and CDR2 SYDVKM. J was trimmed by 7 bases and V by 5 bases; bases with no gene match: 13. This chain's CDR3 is CASSNPTGGSRNEQFF. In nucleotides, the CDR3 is TGTGCCAGCAGTAATCCAACAGGGGGTTCAAGGAATGAGCAGTTCTTC.

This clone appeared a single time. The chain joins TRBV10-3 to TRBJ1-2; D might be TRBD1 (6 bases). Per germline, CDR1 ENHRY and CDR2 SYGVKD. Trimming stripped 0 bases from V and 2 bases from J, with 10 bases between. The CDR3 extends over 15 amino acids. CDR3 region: CAISESGGQNYGYTF. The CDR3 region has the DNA TGTGCCATCAGTGAGTCGGGGGGGCAGAACTATGGCTACACCTTC.

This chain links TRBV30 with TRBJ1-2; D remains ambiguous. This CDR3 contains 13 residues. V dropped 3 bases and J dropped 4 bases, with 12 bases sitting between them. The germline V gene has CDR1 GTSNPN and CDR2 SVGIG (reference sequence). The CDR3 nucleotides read TGTGCCTGGAGGAGGGCTTCGGCCTATGGCTACACCTTC. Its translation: CAWRRASAYGYTF.

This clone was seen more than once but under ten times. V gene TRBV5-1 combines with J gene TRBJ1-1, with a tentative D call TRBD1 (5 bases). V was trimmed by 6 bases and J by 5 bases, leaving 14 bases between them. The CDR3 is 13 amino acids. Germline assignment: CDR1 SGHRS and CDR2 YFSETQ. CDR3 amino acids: CASIGGLSTEAFF. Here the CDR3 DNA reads TGCGCCAGCATCGGGGGGTTGTCGACTGAAGCTTTCTTT.

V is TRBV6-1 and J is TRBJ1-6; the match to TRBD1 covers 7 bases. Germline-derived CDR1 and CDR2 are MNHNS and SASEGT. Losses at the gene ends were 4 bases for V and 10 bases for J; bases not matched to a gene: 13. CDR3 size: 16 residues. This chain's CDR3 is CASSARETGLTSPLHF. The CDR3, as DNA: TGTGCCAGCAGTGCCCGCGAGACAGGGCTCACATCACCCCTCCACTTT.

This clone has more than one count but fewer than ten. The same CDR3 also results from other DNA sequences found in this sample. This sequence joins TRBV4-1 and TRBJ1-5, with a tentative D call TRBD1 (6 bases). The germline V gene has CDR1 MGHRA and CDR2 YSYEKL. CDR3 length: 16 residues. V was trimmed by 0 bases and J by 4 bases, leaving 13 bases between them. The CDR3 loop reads CASSQDPGTPNQPQHF. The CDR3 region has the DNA TGCGCCAGCAGCCAAGATCCGGGGACACCGAATCAGCCCCAGCATTTT.

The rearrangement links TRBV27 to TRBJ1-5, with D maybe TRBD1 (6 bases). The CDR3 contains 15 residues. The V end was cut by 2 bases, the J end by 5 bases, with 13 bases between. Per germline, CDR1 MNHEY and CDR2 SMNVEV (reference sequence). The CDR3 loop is CASSLRGASDQPQHF. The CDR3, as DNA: TGTGCCAGCAGTTTACGGGGGGCTTCCGATCAGCCCCAGCATTTT.

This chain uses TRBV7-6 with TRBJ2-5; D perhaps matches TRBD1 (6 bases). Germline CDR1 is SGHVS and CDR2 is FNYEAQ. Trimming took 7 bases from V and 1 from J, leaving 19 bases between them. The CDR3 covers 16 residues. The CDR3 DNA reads TGTGCCAGCACTTCCCTAGGGGGAAACTTCCAAGAGACCCAGTACTTC. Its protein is CASTSLGGNFQETQYF.

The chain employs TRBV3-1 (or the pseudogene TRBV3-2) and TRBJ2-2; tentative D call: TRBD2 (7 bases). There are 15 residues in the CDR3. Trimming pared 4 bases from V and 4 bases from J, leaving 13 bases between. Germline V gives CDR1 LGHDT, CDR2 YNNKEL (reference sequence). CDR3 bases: TGTGCCAGCAGCCCCTGGGAGGGGGTCACCGGGGAGCTGTTTTTT. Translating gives CASSPWEGVTGELFF.

In DNA form, the CDR3 reads TGTGCCAGTAGCGTCCAGGGGGCCGGCAATCAGCCCCAGCATTTT. As protein: CASSVQGAGNQPQHF. The genes are TRBV19 and TRBJ1-5, with TRBD1 matching over 8 bases. The V gene end was trimmed by 6 bases and the J gene end by 2 bases; junction bases not matched to a gene: 6. The CDR3 totals 15 residues. In germline, CDR1 is LNHDA, CDR2 SQIVND (reference sequence).

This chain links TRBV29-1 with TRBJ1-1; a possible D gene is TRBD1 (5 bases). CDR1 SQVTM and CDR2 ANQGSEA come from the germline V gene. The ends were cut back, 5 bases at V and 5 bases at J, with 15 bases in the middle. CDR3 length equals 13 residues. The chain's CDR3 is CSVIPRGRTEAFF. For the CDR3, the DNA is TGCAGCGTTATTCCCCGGGGGAGGACTGAAGCTTTCTTT.

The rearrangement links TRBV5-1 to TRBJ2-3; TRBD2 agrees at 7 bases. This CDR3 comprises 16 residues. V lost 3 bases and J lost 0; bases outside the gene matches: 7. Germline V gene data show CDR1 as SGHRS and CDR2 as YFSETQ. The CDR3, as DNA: TGCGCCAGCAGCTCACGACTAGCTTCCAGCACAGATACGCAGTATTTT. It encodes CASSSRLASSTDTQYF.

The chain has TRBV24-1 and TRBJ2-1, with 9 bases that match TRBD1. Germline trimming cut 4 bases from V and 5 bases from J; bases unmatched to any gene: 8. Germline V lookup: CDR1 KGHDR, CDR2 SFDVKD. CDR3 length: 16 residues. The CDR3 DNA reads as TGTGCCACCAGTGAATCCGGGACAGGGAAAGACAATGAGCAGTTCTTC. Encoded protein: CATSESGTGKDNEQFF.

As DNA, the CDR3 is TGCGCCAGCAGCCAAGATCGAGTGACAGATACGCAGTATTTT. This sequence encodes CASSQDRVTDTQYF. This chain connects TRBV4-1 to TRBJ2-3; D gene unclear. Germline assignment: CDR1 MGHRA and CDR2 YSYEKL. This CDR3 region has 14 residues. Trimming took off 0 bases at V and 3 bases at J, with 7 bases between the two ends.

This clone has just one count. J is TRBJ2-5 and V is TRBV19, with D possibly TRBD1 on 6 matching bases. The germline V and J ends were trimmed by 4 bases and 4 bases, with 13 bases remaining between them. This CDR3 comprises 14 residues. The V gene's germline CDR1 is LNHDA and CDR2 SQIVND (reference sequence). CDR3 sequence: CASSRTVFGETQYF. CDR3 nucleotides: TGTGCCAGTAGTAGGACAGTTTTCGGAGAGACCCAGTACTTC.

CDR3 in amino acids: CASSLAAGGGEQYV. CDR3 nucleotides: TGCGCCAGCAGCTTGGCTGCAGGGGGCGGGGAGCAGTACGTC. This chain links TRBV5-1 with TRBJ2-7; 8 nucleotides match TRBD1. The germline V gene encodes CDR1 SGHRS and CDR2 YFSETQ. J gave up 7 bases and V 0 bases, and 6 bases lay outside the gene matches. This CDR3 contains 14 residues.

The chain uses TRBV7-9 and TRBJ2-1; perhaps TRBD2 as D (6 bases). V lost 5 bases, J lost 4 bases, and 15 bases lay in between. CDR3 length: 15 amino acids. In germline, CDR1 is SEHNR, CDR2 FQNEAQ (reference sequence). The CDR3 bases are TGTGCCAGCAGCCCACCCGCTGGGGGGTACAATGAGCAGTTCTTC. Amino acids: CASSPPAGGYNEQFF.

CDR3 nucleotide sequence: TGTGCCAGCAGCTTAGGCAGGGGAAACACCATATATTTT. Protein sequence: CASSLGRGNTIYF. The J gene is TRBJ1-3, the V gene TRBV11-2, with unresolved D. This CDR3 contains 13 residues. Per germline, CDR1 SGHAT and CDR2 FQNNGV. Trimming stripped 1 base from V and 4 bases from J, with 5 bases between. Full variable domain (remainder filled in from reference TRBV11-2 and TRBJ1-3): EAGVAQSPRYKIIEKRQSVAFWCNPISGHATLYWYQQILGQGPKLLIQFQNNGVVDDSQLPKDRFSAERLKGVDSTLKIQPAKLEDSAVYLCASSLGRGNTIYFGEGSWLTVV.

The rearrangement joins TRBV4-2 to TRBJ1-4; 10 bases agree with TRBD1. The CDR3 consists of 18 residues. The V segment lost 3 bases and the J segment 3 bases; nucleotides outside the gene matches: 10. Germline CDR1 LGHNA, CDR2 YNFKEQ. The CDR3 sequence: CASSQGQGIQSANEKLFF. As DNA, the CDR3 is TGTGCCAGCAGCCAGGGACAGGGGATTCAGTCGGCTAATGAAAAACTGTTTTTT.

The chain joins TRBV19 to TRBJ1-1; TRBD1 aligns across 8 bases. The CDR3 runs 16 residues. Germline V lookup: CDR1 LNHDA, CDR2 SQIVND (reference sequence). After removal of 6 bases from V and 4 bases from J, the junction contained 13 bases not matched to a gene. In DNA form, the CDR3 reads TGTGCCAGTAGGCCTCCGTTAGGACAGGGTATCACTGAAGCTTTCTTT. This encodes CASRPPLGQGITEAFF.

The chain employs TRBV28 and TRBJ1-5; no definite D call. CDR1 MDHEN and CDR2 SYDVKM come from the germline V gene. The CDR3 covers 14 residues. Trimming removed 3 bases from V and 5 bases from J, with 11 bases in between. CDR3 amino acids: CASSFRVADQPQHF. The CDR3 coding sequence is TGTGCCAGCAGTTTCCGGGTGGCGGATCAGCCCCAGCATTTT.